The 30 T cell receptor beta chains below all came from one sample that was sequenced in a study of CD8+CD57+ T cells in acquired aplastic anemia. Sequencing was done on patients that had shown CD8+CD57+ cell expansion by flow cytometry. TCR beta VDJ and CDR3 were profiled, and genomic DNA was the template. TCRdb used MiXCR to reprocess the reads, holding one entry per CDR3 protein. The repertoire has over 250,000 distinct CDR3 sequences, approximately 60% of them found once; the top ten carry 1.3%. Sequencing was done on a sample of sorted CD4+, CD8+, or CD8+CD57+ T cells (not recorded which) from PBMCs. The receptors were sampled from a human donor with aplastic anemia.

As concerns this clonotype: At one boundary the junction diverges from the germline segment, which might be a read error. The chain uses TRBV7-4 and TRBJ2-7; TRBD2 matches at 8 bases. Germline loops: CDR1 SGHVT, CDR2 SQSDAQ. The CDR3 runs to 12 residues. The CDR3 nucleotides are TGTGCCAGCAGCTTATACCCGGGACTAGACGTCTTC. This translates into CASSLYPGLDVF. The full variable domain, its missing parts supplied by reference TRBV7-4 and TRBJ2-7, is GAGVSQSPRYKVAKRGRDVALRCDSISGHVTLYWYRQTLGQGSEVLTYSQSDAQRDKSGRPSGRFSAERPERSVSTLKIQRTEQGDSAVYLCASSLYPGLDVFGPGTRLTVT.

The chain couples TRBV18 to TRBJ2-5; a possible D gene is TRBD2 (5 bases). Trimming took off 5 bases at V and 4 bases at J, with 14 bases between the two ends. Germline assignment: CDR1 KGHSH and CDR2 LQKENI. The CDR3 runs 14 residues. The CDR3 loop reads CASSGSSGPETQYF. In DNA, the CDR3 is TGTGCCAGCTCAGGGAGCTCGGGTCCAGAGACCCAGTACTTC.

This clonotype was counted only a few times. The chain employs TRBV2 and TRBJ1-2, with D tentatively TRBD1 (6 bases). CDR1 and CDR2 (germline): SNHLY, FYNNEI. Trimming left V 5 bases short and J 8 bases short, with 15 bases between. The CDR3 contains 13 residues. The CDR3 bases are TGTGCCAGCAGTTTGGTCCACAGGGAAGGCTACACCTTC. This translates into CASSLVHREGYTF.

The V and J genes are TRBV2 and TRBJ2-3; 10 bases match TRBD2. Per the germline V gene, CDR1 is SNHLY and CDR2 is FYNNEI. After removal of 8 bases from V and 5 bases from J, the junction contained 10 bases not matched to a gene. This CDR3 has 15 amino acids. The CDR3 DNA reads TGTGCCAGCGAGTCTACTAGCGGGGCGGGAGATACGCAGTATTTT. Protein: CASESTSGAGDTQYF. The entire variable domain, with the rest obtained from reference TRBV2 and TRBJ2-3, is as follows: EPEVTQTPSHQVTQMGQEVILRCVPISNHLYFYWYRQILGQKVEFLVSFYNNEISEKSEIFDDQFSVERPDGSNFTLKIRSTKLEDSAMYFCASESTSGAGDTQYFGPGTRLTVL.

This clonotype came up many times. The rearrangement uses TRBV3-1 and TRBJ2-7, with 9 bases fitting TRBD1. The CDR3 runs to 14 residues. Germline CDR1 is LGHDT and CDR2 is YNNKEL (reference sequence). Trimming at V came to 5 bases and at J to 5 bases, leaving 7 bases not matched to a gene. The CDR3 loop reads CASSTPGQGDEQYF. DNA of the CDR3: TGTGCCAGCAGCACTCCGGGACAGGGTGACGAGCAGTACTTC.

V usage is TRBV12-3 or TRBV12-4 and J usage is TRBJ2-5, with a possible D match to TRBD2 (6 bases). The CDR3 runs 13 residues. Trimming took 4 bases from V and 5 from J, leaving 11 bases between them. The CDR3 region has the DNA TGTGCCAGCAGTTGGCGGGGCGAGGAGACCCAGTACTTC. Translating gives CASSWRGEETQYF.

In its sample, this clonotype was seen many times. The V call is TRBV7-6, the J call TRBJ2-7; D not resolved. Germline V gene lookup returns CDR1 SGHVS and CDR2 FNYEAQ. This CDR3 spans 14 amino acids. Trimming cost V 2 bases and J 4 bases, with 12 bases left between them. CDR3 in amino acids: CASSLRGAGYEQYF. The DNA of the CDR3 is TGTGCCAGCAGCTTAAGAGGAGCTGGATACGAGCAGTACTTC.

The chain carries TRBV24-1 and TRBJ2-5, with D unresolved. The V gene's germline CDR1 is KGHDR and CDR2 SFDVKD. The germline V and J ends were trimmed by 4 bases and 1 base, with 18 bases remaining between them. The CDR3 consists of 17 residues. The DNA for the CDR3 is TGTGCCACCAGTGACACCCGGACGTTACCCACCCAAGAGACCCAGTACTTC. Protein: CATSDTRTLPTQETQYF.

J is TRBJ2-7 and V is TRBV7-2; TRBD1 matches at 11 bases. V trimming: 3 bases; J trimming: 2 bases; junction bases outside the gene matches: 3. Germline V lookup: CDR1 SGHTA, CDR2 FQGNSA. The CDR3 runs to 15 residues. CDR3 region: CASSFAGQGAYEQYF. DNA for the CDR3: TGTGCCAGCAGCTTCGCGGGACAGGGGGCCTACGAGCAGTACTTC.

This clonotype was recorded many times. This sequence joins TRBV6-5 and TRBJ2-2; 9 bases map to TRBD2. There are 14 residues in the CDR3. Germline CDR1 and CDR2: MNHEY and SVGAGI. Losses at the gene ends were 5 bases for V and 6 bases for J; bases not matched to a gene: 4. The CDR3 DNA sequence: TGTGCCAGCAGTATTAGCGGGGGACCCGGGGAGCTGTTTTTT. Its translation: CASSISGGPGELFF.

The chain couples TRBV24-1 to TRBJ2-1, with TRBD2 identical over 12 bases. J was trimmed by 7 bases and V by 7 bases; bases with no gene match: 13. Germline loops: CDR1 KGHDR, CDR2 SFDVKD. This CDR3 is 17 amino acids long. Here the CDR3 DNA reads TGTGCCACCAGGGACCCCAGACTAGCGGGGGTAAAGAATGAGCAGTTCTTC. Translating it yields CATRDPRLAGVKNEQFF.

The chain recombines TRBV20-1 with TRBJ2-1; unclear D gene. The CDR3 runs to 11 residues. V dropped 3 bases and J dropped 6 bases, with 6 bases sitting between them. Per the germline V gene, CDR1 is DFQATT and CDR2 is SNEGSKA (reference sequence). For the CDR3, the DNA is TGCAGTGCTAGGGCTATCAATGAGCAGTTCTTC. It encodes CSARAINEQFF.

The chain recombines TRBV25-1 with TRBJ2-1; D possibly corresponds to TRBD2 (5 bases). Germline loops: CDR1 MGHDK, CDR2 SYGVNS. The CDR3 extends over 15 amino acids. V lost 8 bases and J 8 bases, leaving 22 bases between the germline ends. In nucleotides, the CDR3 is TGTGCCAGCGGGGAGTTGTCACCTCGGGCGGATGAGCAGTTCTTC. This gives the protein CASGELSPRADEQFF.

This clonotype occurred many times. The chain couples TRBV7-8 to TRBJ1-2, with D possibly TRBD1 on 5 matching bases. Looked up from germline, CDR1 is SGHVS and CDR2 is FQNEAQ. Trimming shortened V by 7 bases and J by 4 bases, and 16 bases separated the two germline ends. The CDR3 runs 14 residues. The CDR3 nucleotides are TGTGCCAGCACCGCCTACCAGGGAGCCTATGGCTACACCTTC. Its protein is CASTAYQGAYGYTF.

The J gene is TRBJ1-5, the V gene TRBV20-1; TRBD1 is a possible D gene (5 bases). Trimming removed 6 bases from V and 7 bases from J, with 19 bases in between. Germline CDR1 is DFQATT and CDR2 is SNEGSKA (reference sequence). CDR3 length: 14 amino acids. The CDR3 here is CSADELAGNQPQHF. The CDR3 coding sequence is TGCAGTGCGGATGAGTTGGCAGGGAACCAGCCCCAGCATTTT.

This clonotype was counted a few times. V and J are TRBV7-8 and TRBJ1-1; 7 bases line up with TRBD1. The V segment lost 1 base and the J segment 7 bases; nucleotides outside the gene matches: 9. Germline V CDR1 and CDR2: SGHVS, FQNEAQ. The CDR3 length is 15 residues. Written as DNA, the CDR3 is TGTGCCAGCAGCTTAGAGACAGGGTATGGTAATGAAGCTTTCTTT. Translating gives CASSLETGYGNEAFF.

As to this clonotype: Likely a read error: the CDR3 ends without its conserved phenylalanine or tryptophan. Because the CDR3's place on the DNA is in doubt, the DNA is left out and the CDR3 is given as listed by TCRdb. The V gene is TRBV3-1, the J gene TRBJ1-1. The CDR3 is 10 residues long, counting both termini. The germline V gene encodes CDR1 LGHDT and CDR2 YNNKEL (reference sequence). The CDR3 loop reads CASSQSTYIL.

The chain combines TRBV7-9 with TRBJ1-1; D is unclear. V was pared by 3 bases and J by 1 base, with 6 bases between. The CDR3 loop spans 13 amino acids. Germline V CDR1 and CDR2: SEHNR, FQNEAQ (reference sequence). The CDR3 nucleotides are TGTGCCAGCAGCTTTACAAGGAACACTGAAGCTTTCTTT. It specifies CASSFTRNTEAFF.

J is TRBJ2-7 and V is TRBV20-1; no firm D call. The germline V gene has CDR1 DFQATT and CDR2 SNEGSKA (reference sequence). CDR3 size: 11 residues. V dropped 0 bases and J dropped 5 bases, with 5 bases sitting between them. CDR3 sequence: CSARDLDEQYF. The CDR3 nucleotides are TGCAGTGCTAGAGATCTCGACGAGCAGTACTTC.

This clonotype has ten or more counts. The chain couples TRBV5-6 to TRBJ1-5, with D uncertain. The V gene's germline CDR1 is SGHDT and CDR2 YYEEEE. V lost 0 bases to trimming and J lost 0 bases, with 10 bases between them. The CDR3 is 16 residues long. The CDR3 sequence is CASSLGAGYSNQPQHF. Written as DNA, the CDR3 is TGTGCCAGCAGCTTGGGGGCAGGCTATAGCAATCAGCCCCAGCATTTT.

This clonotype occurred a few times. A much bigger clone sits one base away, suggesting this may be a read error. The chain has TRBV7-2 and TRBJ2-5; 8 positions match TRBD1. The CDR3 runs 15 residues. Germline V lookup: CDR1 SGHTA, CDR2 FQGNSA. With V trimmed by 3 bases and J by 9 bases, 12 bases remained unmatched. CDR3 sequence reads: CASSFVRGPGEAQYF. For the CDR3, the DNA is TGTGCCAGCAGCTTTGTCAGGGGGCCGGGGGAGGCCCAGTACTTC.

The V gene is TRBV11-2, the J gene TRBJ1-6; 8 bases match TRBD1. Germline V gene sequence: CDR1 SGHAT, CDR2 FQNNGV. V lost 3 bases and J lost 7; bases outside the gene matches: 8. The CDR3 loop spans 16 amino acids. CDR3: CASSLGSDRDNSPLHF. In DNA form, the CDR3 reads TGTGCCAGCAGCTTGGGCTCGGACAGGGACAATTCACCCCTCCACTTT.

This CDR3 reads CASSLMGRQGLYEQYF. DNA of the CDR3: TGTGCCAGCAGCTTAATGGGCCGACAGGGACTCTACGAGCAGTACTTC. V gene TRBV11-2 combines with J gene TRBJ2-7; D perhaps matches TRBD1 (7 bases). CDR3 length: 16 residues. V was clipped by 2 bases and J by 3 bases, with 17 bases between them. Germline V lookup: CDR1 SGHAT, CDR2 FQNNGV.

This clonotype appeared many times. The J gene is TRBJ1-2, the V gene TRBV2; D possibly corresponds to TRBD1 (5 bases). V lost 8 bases and J 0 bases, leaving 16 bases between the germline ends. This CDR3 spans 15 amino acids. The germline gives CDR1 SNHLY, CDR2 FYNNEI. The CDR3 region is CASSKRRQPNYGYTF. Written as DNA, the CDR3 is TGTGCCAGCTCTAAAAGGAGACAGCCTAACTATGGCTACACCTTC.

In regard to this clonotype: One end of the junction does not line up with germline, which may come from a read error. The V call is TRBV24-1, the J call TRBJ1-1, with D possibly TRBD1 on 6 matching bases. Per the germline V gene, CDR1 is KGHDR and CDR2 is SFDVKD. The CDR3 length is 15 residues. The CDR3 sequence: CAPRKQDRKDTEAFF. CDR3 sequence (DNA): TGTGCCCCCAGGAAACAGGACAGAAAGGACACTGAAGCTTTCTTT.

This clonotype showed up many times. The V and J genes are TRBV7-8 and TRBJ1-2; perhaps TRBD1 as D (5 bases). CDR1 SGHVS and CDR2 FQNEAQ come from the germline V gene. Trimming removed 4 bases from V and 7 bases from J, with 16 bases in between. This CDR3 region has 14 residues. The CDR3 coding sequence is TGTGCCAGCAGCTCCCGAGTGGGGGTCGCTGGCTACACCTTC. Translating gives CASSSRVGVAGYTF.

In its sample, this clonotype was seen a few times. This chain connects TRBV5-4 to TRBJ2-3; D possibly corresponds to TRBD2 (6 bases). Germline CDR1 and CDR2: SGHNT and YYREEE (reference sequence). The CDR3 spans 16 residues. Trimming pared 0 bases from V and 11 bases from J, leaving 22 bases between. The DNA of the CDR3 is TGTGCCAGCAGCTTGGCCGGCGGGGTTCCGCACAATGAGCAGTATTTT. Protein: CASSLAGGVPHNEQYF.

A few counts support this clonotype. The V and J genes are TRBV15 and TRBJ2-6, with D perhaps TRBD2 (6 bases). Per the germline V gene, CDR1 is LNHNV and CDR2 is YYDKDF (reference sequence). V dropped 4 bases and J dropped 4 bases, with 14 bases sitting between them. The CDR3 contains 16 residues. The CDR3 DNA reads TGTGCCACCAGCATGAATCGCGGGGTGGGGGCCAACGTCCTGACTTTC. Translated: CATSMNRGVGANVLTF. The whole variable domain, remainder taken from reference TRBV15 and TRBJ2-6, is DAMVIQNPRYQVTQFGKPVTLSCSQTLNHNVMYWYQQKSSQAPKLLFHYYDKDFNNEADTPDNFQSRRPNTSFCFLDIRSPGLGDTAMYLCATSMNRGVGANVLTFGAGSRLTVL.

The chain uses TRBV2 and TRBJ2-2; 8 bases match TRBD2. Trimming cost V 11 bases and J 4 bases; bases outside gene matches: 18. The CDR3 runs 17 residues. Per the germline V gene, CDR1 is SNHLY and CDR2 is FYNNEI. The CDR3 protein is CAGLNPGTRKSTGELFF. CDR3 DNA: TGTGCCGGCCTAAATCCGGGGACTAGGAAGAGCACCGGGGAGCTGTTTTTT.

This clonotype has at least ten counts. The chain couples TRBV5-1 to TRBJ2-1; TRBD1 agrees at 11 bases. Germline-derived CDR1 and CDR2 are SGHRS and YFSETQ. The CDR3 spans 14 residues. The J segment lost 9 bases and the V segment lost 3 bases, leaving 5 bases of the junction unmatched. Here the CDR3 reads CASSSGQGVGEQFF. For the CDR3, the DNA is TGCGCCAGCAGCTCGGGACAGGGGGTCGGTGAGCAGTTCTTC.